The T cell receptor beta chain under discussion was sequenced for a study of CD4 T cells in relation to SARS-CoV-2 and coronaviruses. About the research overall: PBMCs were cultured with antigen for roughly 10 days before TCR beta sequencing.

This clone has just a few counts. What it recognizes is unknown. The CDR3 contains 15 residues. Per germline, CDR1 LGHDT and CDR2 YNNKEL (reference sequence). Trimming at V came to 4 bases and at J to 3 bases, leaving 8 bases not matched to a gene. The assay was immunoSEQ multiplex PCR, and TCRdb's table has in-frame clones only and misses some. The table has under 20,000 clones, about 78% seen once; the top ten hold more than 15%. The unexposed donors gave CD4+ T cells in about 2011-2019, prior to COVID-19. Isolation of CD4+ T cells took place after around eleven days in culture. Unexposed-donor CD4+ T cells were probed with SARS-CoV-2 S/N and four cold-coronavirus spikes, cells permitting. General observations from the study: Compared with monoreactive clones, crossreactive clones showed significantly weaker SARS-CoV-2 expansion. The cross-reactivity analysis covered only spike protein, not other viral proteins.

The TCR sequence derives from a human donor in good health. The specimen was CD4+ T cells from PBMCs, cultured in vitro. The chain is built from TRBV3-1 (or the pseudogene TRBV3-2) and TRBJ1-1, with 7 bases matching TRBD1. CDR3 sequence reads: CASSLSAGGHTEAFF. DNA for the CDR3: TGTGCCAGCAGCCTCTCAGCAGGGGGTCACACTGAAGCTTTCTTT.